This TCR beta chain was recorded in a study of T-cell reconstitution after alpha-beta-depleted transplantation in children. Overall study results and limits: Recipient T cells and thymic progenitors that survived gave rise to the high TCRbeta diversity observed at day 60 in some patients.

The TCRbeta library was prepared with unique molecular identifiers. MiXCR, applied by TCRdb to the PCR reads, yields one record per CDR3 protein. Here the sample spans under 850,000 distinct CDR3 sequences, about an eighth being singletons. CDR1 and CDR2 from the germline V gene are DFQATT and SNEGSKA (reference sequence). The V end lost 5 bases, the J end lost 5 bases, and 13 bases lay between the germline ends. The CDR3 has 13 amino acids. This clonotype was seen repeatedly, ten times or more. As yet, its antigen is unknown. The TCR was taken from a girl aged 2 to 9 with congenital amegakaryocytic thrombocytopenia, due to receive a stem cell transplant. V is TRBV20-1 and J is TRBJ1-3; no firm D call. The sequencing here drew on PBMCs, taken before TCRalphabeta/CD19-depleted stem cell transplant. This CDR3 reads CSALPDMRNTIYF. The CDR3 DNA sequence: TGCAGTGCTCTTCCCGACATGCGAAACACCATATATTTT.